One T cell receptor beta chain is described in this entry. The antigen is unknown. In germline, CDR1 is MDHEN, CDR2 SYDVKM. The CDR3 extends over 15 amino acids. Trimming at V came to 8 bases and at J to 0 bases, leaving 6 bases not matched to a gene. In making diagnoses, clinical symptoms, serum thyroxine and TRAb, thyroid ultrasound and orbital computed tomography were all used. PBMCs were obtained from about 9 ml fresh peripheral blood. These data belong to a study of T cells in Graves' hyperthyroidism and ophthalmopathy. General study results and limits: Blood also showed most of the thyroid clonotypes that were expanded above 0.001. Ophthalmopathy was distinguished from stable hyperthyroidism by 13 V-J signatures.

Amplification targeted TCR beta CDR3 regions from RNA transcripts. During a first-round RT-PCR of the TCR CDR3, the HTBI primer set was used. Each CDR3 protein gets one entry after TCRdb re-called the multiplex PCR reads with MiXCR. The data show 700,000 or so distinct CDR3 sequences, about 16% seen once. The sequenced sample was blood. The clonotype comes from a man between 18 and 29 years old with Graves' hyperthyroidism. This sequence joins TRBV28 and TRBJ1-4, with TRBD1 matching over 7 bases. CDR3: CASGGTATTNEKLFF. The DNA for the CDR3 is TGTGCCAGCGGCGGGACAGCGACAACTAATGAAAAACTGTTTTTT.